This T cell receptor beta chain was found in a study of CD8+ T cells in alopecia areata. As concerns this clone: Its antigen remains unidentified.

This CDR3 has 15 residues. CDR1 is SQVTM and CDR2 is ANQGSEA in the germline V gene. J gave up 4 bases and V 4 bases, and 9 bases lay outside the gene matches. RNA, once extracted, was reverse transcribed into cDNA for use as the sequencing template. Here immunoSEQ multiplex PCR was the method, and the copy in TCRdb shows in-frame clones only, minus some. The table includes some 170,000 clones, around 60% detected once. Study results and limitations: Compared with normal scalp, lesional scalp had higher clonality and more expanded CD8+ clones.

This specimen was CD4+ T cells sorted from blood, taken at week 0. The chain recombines TRBV29-1 with TRBJ2-2; 7 bases align to TRBD1. The TCR was taken from a human donor with alopecia areata. As DNA, the CDR3 is TGCAGCGTTGTACAGGGGTCCTGGGGCACCGGGGAGCTGTTTTTT. This sequence encodes CSVVQGSWGTGELFF.